This T cell receptor beta chain was observed in a study of blood T cells in healthy people across ages. The study, taken as a whole, reports: TCR beta diversity, measured per million T cells, fell in a roughly linear way with age.

Primers used in a second PCR of about 7 to 11 cycles were a sample-barcoded 5' primer and a J-beta primer mix. TCRdb re-called the 5' RACE reads with MiXCR, one entry per CDR3 protein. The table lists about 1.6 million distinct CDR3 sequences, 34% of them singletons, with roughly 12% in the top ten. This clonotype was seen a handful of times. The antigen is not known. Drawing of peripheral blood yielded 7.5 to 10 milliliters from each donor. The CDR3 consists of 13 residues. V lost 6 bases, J lost 8 bases, and 6 bases stayed unmatched. The germline V gene encodes CDR1 SGHRS and CDR2 YFSETQ. Material for sequencing was blood. The chain carries TRBV5-1 and TRBJ2-1; 9 positions match TRBD2. The receptor was isolated from a woman in her twenties or thirties in good health. The CDR3 region is CASTPGLAYEQFF. The CDR3 region has the DNA TGCGCCAGCACCCCGGGACTAGCCTATGAGCAGTTCTTC.